There are a few counts of the clone carrying this TCR beta chain. The CDR3 is 16 amino acids. CDR1 and CDR2 (germline): LNHDA, SQIVND (reference sequence). Trimming pared 1 base from V and 2 bases from J, leaving 12 bases between. The sample comes from a study of blood T cell repertoires in COVID-19. Study-wide context: Nucleic acid was either cDNA or gDNA, and it came from T cells, B-cell-depleted T cells, or PBMCs.

Original data processing: It was from reference gene primer amplification that nucleated cell counts were estimated. Assay used: immunoSEQ multiplex PCR; TCRdb lists only in-frame clones, some missing. V, J and clone size were drawn from that table, and D and trimming were deduced from the DNA. The data show around 190,000 clones, about 85% seen once. The sequenced material came from peripheral blood. This TCR was recovered from a woman aged 60-75 years with acute or convalescent COVID-19. This chain joins TRBV19 and TRBJ2-1; no reliable D call. The CDR3 sequence is CASSIGPQAPYNEQFF. The CDR3 DNA sequence: TGTGCCAGTAGTATAGGTCCCCAGGCCCCCTACAATGAGCAGTTCTTC.